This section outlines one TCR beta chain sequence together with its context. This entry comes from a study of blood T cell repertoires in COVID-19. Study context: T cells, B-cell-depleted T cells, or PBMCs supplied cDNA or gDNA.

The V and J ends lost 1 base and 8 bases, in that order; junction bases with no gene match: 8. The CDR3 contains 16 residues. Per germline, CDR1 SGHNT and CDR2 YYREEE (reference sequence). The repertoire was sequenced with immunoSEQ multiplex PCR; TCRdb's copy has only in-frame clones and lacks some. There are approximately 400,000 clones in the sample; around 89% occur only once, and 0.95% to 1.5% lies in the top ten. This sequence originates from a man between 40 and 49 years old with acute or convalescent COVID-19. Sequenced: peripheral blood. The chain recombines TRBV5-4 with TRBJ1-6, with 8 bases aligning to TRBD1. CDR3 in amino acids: CASSLSPDRVDSPLHF. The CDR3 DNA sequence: TGTGCCAGCAGCTTGAGCCCGGACAGGGTGGATTCACCCCTCCACTTT.